The 20 T cell receptor beta chains listed next were all sequenced from one sample in a study of beta chain features in type 1 diabetes. All of the isolated RNA was reverse transcribed, so expressed TCRB transcripts were sequenced. Assay used: immunoSEQ multiplex PCR; TCRdb lists only in-frame clones, some missing. The sample lists 810,000 or so clones; about 17% were seen once. Sequenced sample: naive CD4+ T cells from blood. The receptors were gathered from a woman aged 18-29 years in good health.

The J gene is TRBJ1-2, the V gene TRBV6-6; D gene unclear. The CDR3 is 12 residues long. Germline values: CDR1 MNHNY, CDR2 SVGAGI (reference sequence). V was clipped by 7 bases and J by 5 bases, with 11 bases between them. CDR3 sequence: CASTNEVYGYTF. CDR3 coding DNA: TGTGCCAGCACCAACGAGGTGTATGGCTACACCTTC.

V is TRBV10-3 and J is TRBJ1-2; possible D gene TRBD1, 6 bases. The CDR3 spans 15 residues. Germline-derived CDR1 and CDR2 are ENHRY and SYGVKD. Trimming left V 0 bases short and J 4 bases short, with 12 bases between. In DNA form, the CDR3 reads TGTGCCATCAGTGAGTCGAGAGGGGGTAGCTATGGCTACACCTTC. This codes for CAISESRGGSYGYTF.

The chain joins TRBV6-6 to TRBJ2-7; possible D gene TRBD1, 5 bases. Germline V gene lookup returns CDR1 MNHNY and CDR2 SVGAGI (reference sequence). With 0 bases removed from V and 2 bases from J, the gap between germline ends came to 11 bases. The CDR3 totals 15 residues. The CDR3 nucleotides are TGTGCCAGCAGTTACTCGATCCAGGGAACCTACGAGCAGTACTTC. It encodes CASSYSIQGTYEQYF.

The J gene is TRBJ2-1, the V gene TRBV9, with 14 bases aligning to TRBD2. V was clipped by 0 bases and J by 1 base; unmatched bases: 9. The CDR3 has 20 amino acids. In germline, CDR1 is SGDLS, CDR2 YYNGEE. CDR3 coding DNA: TGTGCCAGCAGCGTAGCCCCCGGGACTAGCGGGAGTGGTTCCTACAATGAGCAGTTCTTC. Translated: CASSVAPGTSGSGSYNEQFF.

The CDR3 nucleotides read TGTGCCAGCACAATGGACAGACAAGAGACCCAGTACTTC. Protein: CASTMDRQETQYF. V gene TRBV6-1 combines with J gene TRBJ2-5, with a weak D call TRBD1 (6 bases). Looked up from germline, CDR1 is MNHNS and CDR2 is SASEGT. Deletions cut 7 bases from V and 2 bases from J, with 11 bases between. CDR3 length: 13 residues.

This clone has only a few counts. The V call is TRBV5-1, the J call TRBJ2-2; TRBD2 matches at 8 bases. There are 17 residues in the CDR3. The V segment lost 4 bases and the J segment 4 bases; nucleotides outside the gene matches: 12. Germline-derived CDR1 and CDR2 are SGHRS and YFSETQ. The CDR3 DNA reads as TGCGCCAGCAGCGACCGTGGCGGGAGGTTTAGCACCGGGGAGCTGTTTTTT. Encoded protein: CASSDRGGRFSTGELFF.

The genes are TRBV6-6 and TRBJ2-2; 9 positions agree with TRBD2. V lost 4 bases, J lost 2 bases, and 5 bases stayed unmatched. CDR1 and CDR2 (germline): MNHNY, SVGAGI (reference sequence). This CDR3 contains 16 residues. For the CDR3, the DNA is TGTGCCAGCAGTTCGTCCGGGACTAGCAACACCGGGGAGCTGTTTTTT. It encodes CASSSSGTSNTGELFF.

As for this clone: The same CDR3 also results from other DNA sequences found in this sample. The chain has TRBV5-6 and TRBJ1-1; D is ambiguous. Germline V gene lookup returns CDR1 SGHDT and CDR2 YYEEEE. The V end was cut by 4 bases, the J end by 2 bases, with 3 bases between. The CDR3 is 11 residues long. This CDR3 is CASSLNTEAFF. The CDR3 nucleotides are TGTGCCAGCAGCCTTAACACTGAAGCTTTCTTT.

This sequence joins TRBV7-3 and TRBJ2-1, with D perhaps TRBD2 (6 bases). Trimming took 5 bases from V and 5 from J, leaving 16 bases between them. CDR1 is SGHTA and CDR2 is FQGTGA in the germline V gene. The CDR3 has 15 amino acids. CDR3 DNA sequence: TGTGCCAGCAGCGAGTACAGCGGGCTAAACAATGAGCAGTTCTTC. This encodes CASSEYSGLNNEQFF.

The V gene is TRBV19, the J gene TRBJ2-1, with a possible D match to TRBD1 (6 bases). Trimming stripped 5 bases from V and 7 bases from J, with 12 bases between. Germline values: CDR1 LNHDA, CDR2 SQIVND (reference sequence). This CDR3 has 13 amino acids. Written as DNA, the CDR3 is TGTGCCAGTAGTCTATCACAGGGAAATGAGCAGTTCTTC. Translating gives CASSLSQGNEQFF.

CDR3 in amino acids: CASSENRDLYINEQFF. In nucleotides, the CDR3 is TGTGCCAGCAGTGAGAATCGGGACCTTTACATCAATGAGCAGTTCTTC. V is TRBV6-1 and J is TRBJ2-1; the D gene could be TRBD1 or TRBD2 (5 bases each). Germline CDR1 and CDR2: MNHNS and SASEGT. The CDR3 sequence is 16 residues long. The V and J ends lost 3 bases and 6 bases respectively, with 18 bases between them.

V usage is TRBV27 and J usage is TRBJ2-7; 9 bases are shared with TRBD2. Losses at the gene ends were 6 bases for V and 3 bases for J; bases not matched to a gene: 18. The CDR3 extends over 18 amino acids. Germline V lookup: CDR1 MNHEY, CDR2 SMNVEV (reference sequence). CDR3 in DNA: TGTGCCAGCAGCAAAGGAACTCTAAGTAGCGGGAGAGTCTACGAGCAGTACTTC. It translates to CASSKGTLSSGRVYEQYF.

This clone turned up a few times. Other DNA sequences in this sample translate to the same CDR3. The chain is built from TRBV18 and TRBJ1-1; D perhaps matches TRBD1 (6 bases). The CDR3 contains 14 residues. Germline CDR1 and CDR2: KGHSH and LQKENI. V was trimmed by 3 bases and J by 2 bases, leaving 10 bases between them. The CDR3 protein is CASSPSGGNTEAFF. CDR3 nucleotides: TGTGCCAGCTCACCCTCGGGGGGCAACACTGAAGCTTTCTTT.

The CDR3 reads CASSLVISGSEQYF. In nucleotides, the CDR3 is TGTGCCAGCAGCTTAGTAATTAGCGGGAGCGAGCAGTACTTC. The chain uses TRBV7-9 and TRBJ2-7, with 9 bases fitting TRBD2. Germline V gene lookup returns CDR1 SEHNR and CDR2 FQNEAQ (reference sequence). The CDR3 is 14 amino acids. After removal of 1 base from V and 6 bases from J, the junction contained 4 bases not matched to a gene.

The chain carries TRBV23-1 and TRBJ2-7; D may be TRBD2 (6 bases). TRBV23-1 is assigned to the ORF class and has an uncertain function. The V end lost 2 bases, the J end lost 7 bases, and 21 bases lay between the germline ends. This CDR3 is 16 amino acids long. The chain's CDR3 is CASSQTLAPAAGEQYF. CDR3 DNA sequence: TGCGCCAGCAGTCAAACCCTAGCTCCGGCCGCGGGGGAGCAGTACTTC.

This chain joins TRBV5-4 and TRBJ2-1; perhaps TRBD2 as D (5 bases). The germline V and J ends were trimmed by 0 bases and 6 bases, with 10 bases remaining between them. The CDR3 sequence is 14 residues long. CDR1 is SGHNT, CDR2 YYREEE, per germline (reference sequence). CDR3 sequence reads: CASSLGGARNEQFF. In DNA, the CDR3 is TGTGCCAGCAGCTTGGGGGGAGCTCGCAATGAGCAGTTCTTC.

J is TRBJ1-4 and V is TRBV28, with unresolved D. Trimming shortened V by 4 bases and J by 4 bases, and 13 bases separated the two germline ends. The CDR3 is 15 residues long. CDR1 is MDHEN and CDR2 is SYDVKM in the germline V gene. The CDR3 DNA is TGTGCCAGCAGTTCCTACCGGGGAAATAATGAAAAACTGTTTTTT. It specifies CASSSYRGNNEKLFF. Based on the CDR3 plus reference TRBV28 and TRBJ1-4, the full variable domain is DVKVTQSSRYLVKRTGEKVFLECVQDMDHENMFWYRQDPGLGLRLIYFSYDVKMKEKGDIPEGYSVSREKKERFSLILESASTNQTSMYLCASSSYRGNNEKLFFGSGTQLSVL.

Only a few counts were recorded for this clone. V usage is TRBV7-2 and J usage is TRBJ2-1; TRBD2 matches at 15 bases. The CDR3 is made up of 17 amino acids. J gave up 7 bases and V 3 bases, and 7 bases lay outside the gene matches. CDR1 and CDR2 (germline): SGHTA, FQGNSA. The CDR3 region is CASSFPGLAGGRNEQFF. The CDR3 region has the DNA TGTGCCAGCAGCTTCCCGGGACTAGCGGGAGGTCGAAATGAGCAGTTCTTC. The whole variable domain, filled in from reference TRBV7-2 and TRBJ2-1, reads GAGVSQSPSNKVTEKGKDVELRCDPISGHTALYWYRQSLGQGLEFLIYFQGNSAPDKSGLPSDRFSAERTGGSVSTLTIQRTQQEDSAVYLCASSFPGLAGGRNEQFFGPGTRLTVL.

This clone has a handful of counts. V and J are TRBV2 and TRBJ2-6, with 11 nucleotides matching TRBD1. This CDR3 contains 17 residues. Germline trimming cut 6 bases from V and 0 bases from J; bases unmatched to any gene: 4. Germline CDR1 and CDR2: SNHLY and FYNNEI. The CDR3 is CASRRTGGHSGANVLTF. In DNA, the CDR3 is TGTGCCAGCAGGCGGACAGGGGGCCACTCTGGGGCCAACGTCCTGACTTTC.

This chain links TRBV9 with TRBJ2-1, with D perhaps TRBD2 (5 bases). Looked up from germline, CDR1 is SGDLS and CDR2 is YYNGEE. V was clipped by 3 bases and J by 0 bases, with 13 bases between them. The CDR3 has 16 residues. This CDR3 is CASSGFLEGSYNEQFF. The DNA for the CDR3 is TGTGCCAGCAGCGGATTTCTAGAGGGCTCCTACAATGAGCAGTTCTTC. The whole variable domain, remainder taken from reference TRBV9 and TRBJ2-1, is DSGVTQTPKHLITATGQRVTLRCSPRSGDLSVYWYQQSLDQGLQFLIQYYNGEERAKGNILERFSAQQFPDLHSELNLSSLELGDSALYFCASSGFLEGSYNEQFFGPGTRLTVL.